The clone carrying this T cell receptor (beta chain) showed up just once. Antigen specificity is unknown. These data belong to a study of Ad26.COV2.S vaccination and SARS-CoV-2 variants. Study background: Donor participated within the Ad26.COV2.S arm of the COV1001 trial. The study gave Ad26.COV2.S intramuscularly, once or twice 56 days apart. Findings of the study overall: Total responses of T cells may have been underestimated by the analyses of TCR breadth and depth.

Trimming shortened V by 0 bases and J by 8 bases, and 10 bases separated the two germline ends. The CDR3 is 13 amino acids. Germline V lookup: CDR1 SEHNR, CDR2 FQNEAQ (reference sequence). Treatment defined: about 20 received Ad26.COV2.S at low or high dose, single or two shots; about 5 received placebo; per-sample allocation not given. After the first vaccine or placebo injection, samples were drawn on day 63. Adults aged 18-55 years in Boston included the donor. The assay was immunoSEQ multiplex PCR, and TCRdb's table has in-frame clones only and misses some. The sample has 200,000 to 250,000 clones, 85% to 90% seen once.

The chain is built from TRBV7-9 and TRBJ1-2; D unresolved. This clonotype was sampled from a person aged 18-65 years who received the Ad26.COV2.S COVID-19 vaccine or a placebo. The specimen comprised peripheral blood, sampled in a trial of Ad26.COV2.S vaccine versus placebo. In nucleotides, the CDR3 is TGTGCCAGCAGCTTAGCGGCTGGGTCAGGCTACACCTTC. This translates into CASSLAAGSGYTF.